Listed here are 23 T cell receptor beta chains from one sample, sequenced in a study of shared clonotypes between healthy human individuals. TCRdb keeps only in-frame clones here, not all; method: immunoSEQ multiplex PCR. Here the sample spans 2 million to 3 million clones, over 85% being singletons. Specimen: naive CD4+ T cells sorted from blood. Subset of the sample: CD45RA+ positively selected. The receptor set was obtained from a young man in good health.

This chain joins TRBV7-9 and TRBJ2-1, with 11 bases matching TRBD2. Unmatched junction bases numbered 5, after V lost 5 bases and J lost 2 bases. Germline CDR1 reads SEHNR; CDR2 reads FQNEAQ (reference sequence). This CDR3 is 16 amino acids long. The CDR3 is CASSPIAGGTYNEQFF. The CDR3 DNA follows: TGTGCCAGCAGCCCTATAGCGGGGGGGACCTACAATGAGCAGTTCTTC.

V is TRBV29-1 and J is TRBJ2-7, with TRBD2 matching over 10 bases. CDR1 is SQVTM, CDR2 ANQGSEA, per germline. The CDR3 consists of 13 residues. V shed 7 bases and J 3 bases; nucleotides not matched to a gene: 6. The CDR3 nucleotides read TGCAGCGCCGCGACTAGCGGGCTCTACGAGCAGTACTTC. Encoded protein: CSAATSGLYEQYF.

This clone appeared once. The chain recombines TRBV4-1 with TRBJ2-6; D call uncertain. With 1 base removed from V and 2 bases from J, the gap between germline ends came to 6 bases. Germline assignment: CDR1 MGHRA and CDR2 YSYEKL. This CDR3 comprises 15 residues. DNA for the CDR3: TGCGCCAGCAGCCAAGGGGCAACTGGGGCCAACGTCCTGACTTTC. Translating gives CASSQGATGANVLTF.

The chain couples TRBV7-2 to TRBJ2-3; TRBD1 aligns across 7 bases. The V gene's germline CDR1 is SGHTA and CDR2 FQGNSA. J gave up 1 base and V 3 bases, and 1 base lay outside the gene matches. This CDR3 spans 14 amino acids. DNA for the CDR3: TGTGCCAGCAGCTTGGGACAGCGCACAGATACGCAGTATTTT. This encodes CASSLGQRTDTQYF.

This clone is a singleton in its sample. The genes are TRBV6-5 and TRBJ2-5; the D gene is possibly TRBD1 (6 bases). Trimming left V 7 bases short and J 11 bases short, with 17 bases between. This CDR3 is 12 amino acids long. CDR1 is MNHEY and CDR2 is SVGAGI in the germline V gene. CDR3 loop: CASKHAEGEQYF. The DNA of the CDR3 is TGTGCCAGCAAACACGCCGAGGGGGAGCAGTACTTC.

This chain joins TRBV15 and TRBJ2-6, with 7 bases identical to TRBD2. Germline CDR1 LNHNV, CDR2 YYDKDF (reference sequence). The V and J ends lost 5 bases and 6 bases, in that order; junction bases with no gene match: 10. The CDR3 runs to 16 residues. CDR3 in amino acids: CATSLFGEGEANVLTF. The DNA for the CDR3 is TGTGCCACCAGCTTGTTCGGGGAGGGTGAGGCCAACGTCCTGACTTTC.

V and J are TRBV30 and TRBJ2-3; D is unclear. The CDR3 spans 12 residues. Deletions cut 0 bases from V and 6 bases from J, with 7 bases between. Germline V lookup: CDR1 GTSNPN, CDR2 SVGIG (reference sequence). The CDR3 protein is CAWSVQMDTQYF. CDR3 DNA sequence: TGTGCCTGGAGTGTACAGATGGATACGCAGTATTTT.

The chain carries TRBV27 and TRBJ1-2, with D possibly being TRBD1 (6 bases). V was trimmed by 6 bases and J by 9 bases, leaving 17 bases between them. This CDR3 is built from 13 residues. Germline CDR1 and CDR2: MNHEY and SMNVEV (reference sequence). The CDR3 here is CASSPTGPVSYTF. CDR3 nucleotide sequence: TGTGCCAGCAGCCCGACAGGTCCCGTTAGCTACACCTTC.

The rearrangement links TRBV4-3 to TRBJ1-1; D uncertain. The germline V gene has CDR1 LGHNA and CDR2 YSLEER. The V end lost 3 bases, the J end lost 1 base, and 6 bases lay between the germline ends. The CDR3 spans 13 residues. The CDR3 sequence is CASSHNQNTEAFF. As DNA, the CDR3 is TGCGCCAGCAGCCATAACCAGAACACTGAAGCTTTCTTT.

V usage is TRBV11-2 and J usage is TRBJ2-2, with 8 nucleotides matching TRBD1. The V and J ends lost 5 bases and 4 bases, in that order; junction bases with no gene match: 3. Germline CDR1 is SGHAT and CDR2 is FQNNGV. This CDR3 is 14 amino acids long. This CDR3 is CASSRDRITGELFF. CDR3 sequence (DNA): TGTGCCAGCAGCCGGGACAGGATCACCGGGGAGCTGTTTTTT.

This clone appeared a single time. This chain's CDR3 is CASSEHRERGYTF. The CDR3 nucleotides read TGTGCCAGCAGTGAACACCGGGAACGTGGCTACACCTTC. The V and J genes are TRBV6-1 and TRBJ1-2; D ambiguous. V was cut by 2 bases and J by 7 bases, with 11 bases left in between. The CDR3 is 13 amino acids. Germline V gene lookup returns CDR1 MNHNS and CDR2 SASEGT.

V gene TRBV10-3 combines with J gene TRBJ2-1, with 8 nucleotides matching TRBD1. The V gene's germline CDR1 is ENHRY and CDR2 SYGVKD. Trimming at V came to 7 bases and at J to 7 bases, leaving 9 bases not matched to a gene. The CDR3 is made up of 14 amino acids. The CDR3 is CAINGQGVVNEQFF. In nucleotides, the CDR3 is TGTGCCATCAATGGACAGGGCGTGGTGAATGAGCAGTTCTTC.

This clone was seen a few times. The V gene is TRBV5-5, the J gene TRBJ1-1; D gene unclear. From germline, CDR1 is SGHKS and CDR2 YYEKEE (reference sequence). This CDR3 contains 12 residues. V lost 7 bases and J lost 7, with 14 bases in between. The CDR3 protein is CASLIPPLEAFF. The CDR3 region has the DNA TGTGCCAGCCTCATACCACCACTTGAAGCTTTCTTT.

V is TRBV5-4 and J is TRBJ2-5; 10 bases match TRBD1. CDR1 SGHNT and CDR2 YYREEE come from the germline V gene (reference sequence). The ends lost 1 base at V and 4 bases at J; junction bases unmatched: 4. The CDR3 loop spans 15 amino acids. In DNA form, the CDR3 reads TGTGCCAGCAGCTTGCGGACAGGGGGGACAGAGACCCAGTACTTC. This translates into CASSLRTGGTETQYF.

The chain employs TRBV5-1 and TRBJ2-1; D gene uncertain. With 0 bases removed from V and 8 bases from J, the gap between germline ends came to 9 bases. The CDR3 length is 13 residues. The germline CDR1 and CDR2 sequences are SGHRS and YFSETQ. In nucleotides, the CDR3 is TGCGCCAGCAGCTTGGAGCAGTCGGATGAGCAGTTCTTC. Translating gives CASSLEQSDEQFF.

This rearrangement joins TRBV6-1 to TRBJ2-5; D remains unclear. The V and J ends lost 8 bases and 5 bases respectively, with 9 bases between them. This CDR3 contains 11 residues. CDR1 is MNHNS, CDR2 SASEGT, per germline. Here the CDR3 DNA reads TGTGCCAGCTATAGGAAGGAGACCCAGTACTTC. Translation: CASYRKETQYF.

The rearrangement uses TRBV5-6 and TRBJ2-5; 9 positions agree with TRBD2. CDR1 and CDR2 (germline): SGHDT, YYEEEE. The CDR3 spans 17 residues. V lost 4 bases, J lost 3 bases, and 13 bases stayed unmatched. CDR3 in amino acids: CASSGFGVAGVKETQYF. The CDR3 nucleotides read TGTGCCAGCAGCGGCTTCGGGGTAGCGGGAGTTAAAGAGACCCAGTACTTC.

This sequence joins TRBV5-1 and TRBJ1-2; D not resolved. Germline values: CDR1 SGHRS, CDR2 YFSETQ. This CDR3 is built from 14 residues. Deletions cut 4 bases from V and 2 bases from J, with 12 bases between. The CDR3 loop is CASSPNTVNYGYTF. DNA for the CDR3: TGCGCCAGCAGCCCGAATACAGTAAACTATGGCTACACCTTC.

Concerning this clone: At the DNA level, this CDR3 is encoded by other sequences in the same sample as well. DNA of the CDR3: TGCGCCAGCAGCTTGACAGGGGTCTACGAGCAGTACTTC. This translates into CASSLTGVYEQYF. The chain employs TRBV5-1 and TRBJ2-7, with TRBD1 identical over 7 bases. The V gene end was trimmed by 1 base and the J gene end by 3 bases; junction bases not matched to a gene: 1. Germline loops: CDR1 SGHRS, CDR2 YFSETQ. The length of the CDR3 is 13 residues.

Concerning this clone itself: An end of the junction differs from the germline gene, which may be a read error. V and J are TRBV7-7 and TRBJ2-2; 8 bases agree with TRBD2. The germline CDR1 and CDR2 sequences are SSHAT and FNYEAQ (reference sequence). The CDR3 covers 16 residues. CDR3 amino acids: CASSSASGRWTGELFF. The CDR3 coding sequence is TGTGCTAGCAGCTCGGCTAGCGGGCGATGGACCGGGGAGCTGTTTTTT. Full variable domain (rest looked up from reference TRBV7-7 and TRBJ2-2): GAGVSQSPRYKVTKRGQDVTLRCDPISSHATLYWYQQALGQGPEFLTYFNYEAQPDKSGLPSDRFSAERPEGSISTLTIQRTEQRDSAMYRCASSSASGRWTGELFFGEGSRLTVL.

V is TRBV2 and J is TRBJ1-1; no clear D. V lost 3 bases, J lost 10 bases, and 12 bases lay in between. The CDR3 length is 12 residues. Germline V gives CDR1 SNHLY, CDR2 FYNNEI. CDR3 coding DNA: TGTGCCAGCAGTGACAGACTTGCGGCAGCTTTCTTT. This gives the protein CASSDRLAAAFF.

This rearrangement joins TRBV25-1 to TRBJ2-5; a possible D gene is TRBD1 (6 bases). Trimming took 7 bases from V and 0 from J, leaving 9 bases between them. CDR1 and CDR2 from the germline V gene are MGHDK and SYGVNS. The CDR3 has 13 residues. In nucleotides, the CDR3 is TGTGCCAGCAAGAGGGACAACCAAGAGACCCAGTACTTC. Translating it yields CASKRDNQETQYF.

This clone has just one count. The chain couples TRBV5-1 to TRBJ1-1, with D unresolved. Germline V gives CDR1 SGHRS, CDR2 YFSETQ. V lost 4 bases and J lost 3, with 10 bases in between. The CDR3 is 13 residues long. Here the CDR3 DNA reads TGCGCCAGCAGCCCACGGTTTGACACTGAAGCTTTCTTT. Translation gives CASSPRFDTEAFF. Filled out from reference TRBV5-1 and TRBJ1-1, the complete variable domain reads KAGVTQTPRYLIKTRGQQVTLSCSPISGHRSVSWYQQTPGQGLQFLFEYFSETQRNKGNFPGRFSGRQFSNSRSEMNVSTLELGDSALYLCASSPRFDTEAFFGQGTRLTVV.